Included here is one T cell receptor (beta chain) sequence, with context. Its antigen is unknown. Naive CD8 cells lacked CD45RO, underwent positive selection for CCR7 and left out terminally differentiated effector memory CD45RA+ cells. 150 to 250 ng DNA, about 30,000 T cell genomes, went into each sorted-subset replicate PCR. Profiled with immunoSEQ multiplex PCR; TCRdb holds only in-frame clones, not every one. This table holds about 2.1 million clones, about 92% found once. This sample stems from a study of shared clonotypes between healthy human individuals. Study-level background: Serving as donors were two women and a few men, whose ages spanned 18 to 49. Study results and caveats: Despite large depth, sorted-subset datasets appeared incompletely sequenced. Against clonotypes common to all four donors, non-shared ones had lower generation probabilities.

The CDR3 consists of 14 residues. With 4 bases removed from V and 6 bases from J, the gap between germline ends came to 16 bases. The germline CDR1 and CDR2 sequences are WNHNN and SYGVQD (reference sequence). The source is a young man in good health. Some clones in this sample may be carry-over from other donors' samples. This chain connects TRBV10-1 to TRBJ2-7; D is perhaps TRBD2 (5 bases). Sequencing used naive CD8+ T cells from PBMCs. This CDR3 reads CASSAVKSEGEQYF. The DNA for the CDR3 is TGCGCCAGCAGTGCGGTGAAATCAGAGGGCGAGCAGTACTTC.